One TCR beta chain is described in this entry. No antigen is known for it. No base qualities exist here, and no much larger clone lies one base off it. The data belong to a study of T cell responses to AZD1222 COVID-19 vaccine (dated by TCRdb to the early 2020s). Some background on the complete study: TCR sequencing was performed for roughly 240 trial participants, of whom approximately 200 were given two doses of AZD1222 and around 25 were given two doses of MenACWY control vaccine. Trial participants were enrolled into age subgroups of 18-55, 56-69 and 70-plus years, which contained about 150, 27 and 61 TCR-sequenced participants, respectively.

The time point label here, explained by the study, means: about 28 days (+/-7) after the second vaccine dose. AZD1222 recipients whose second dose came at about 4 weeks and those whose second dose came at about 12 weeks were combined into one group, since spike-specific TCR depth and breadth did not differ between the two schedules. Samples from vaccinated people were obtained from the UK trials COV001 and COV002, which included a single-blind randomized controlled phase 2/3 trial of AZD1222 (ChAdOx1 nCoV-19) in healthy adults. For TCRbeta chain sequencing, PBMC samples from trial participants were taken at day 0 and at day 28 after the second dose. The CDR3 regions of human TCRbeta chains were analyzed by immunosequencing. The study's processing was this. Repertoire TCRs were matched against a reference library of SARS-CoV-2-specific TCRs generated with the MIRA antigen-specificity platform. Breadth was defined as the fraction of unique TCRs that were SARS-CoV-2-associated. Depth was defined as the fraction of total T cells that were SARS-CoV-2-associated. Using the MIRA data, each spike-specific TCR was mapped to the spike region that the TCR reacts to and placed in a CD4 or CD8 class. Log10-transformed breadth and depth values were compared by one-way ANOVA with Sidak's multiple comparisons tests. TCRdb obtained this table from immuneACCESS and retained in-frame rearrangements with V and J assigned. These tables miss some clones; where compared with another copy, unresolved V genes account for less than half of the shortfall, and the remainder is unexplained. From that table come the V and J calls and clone size; the DNA was used to work out D and trimming. The sample data list 95,000 to 100,000 clones, and more than 75% of these were observed just once. More than 8.5% of the sample goes to the ten largest clones.

Per the germline V gene (reference sequence), SGHNT is the CDR1 and YYREEE is the CDR2. The germline ends are 11 bases apart after V is trimmed by 2 bases and J by 5 bases. Counted from cysteine to phenylalanine, this CDR3 has 14 amino acids. Only the CDR3 region is kept as DNA, spanning 42 bases read in frame from base 1. The study at large found these results: In the small 56-69-year group, the increase in depth fell short of significance, most likely because of low power. Reportedly, almost half of the unique spike-specific TCRs recognized epitopes lying outside the regions that are mutated in the B.1.351 and B.1.1.7 variants. Participants were mostly white British and included more females than males, and it was suggested by the authors that clonal diversity may have been underestimated. The whole spike protein was spanned by vaccine-associated CD4 TCRs, and dominant responses were seen in regions 160-218 and 743-854. No day 14 peak-response samples were available, so repertoires were characterized only after the peak T cell response. After two AZD1222 doses, spike-specific TCR breadth and depth were significantly higher than at day 0 and than in MenACWY recipients. Conclusions about previously exposed vaccinees were limited because only a handful of AZD1222 recipients were SARS-CoV-2 seropositive at baseline.

The sequencing used peripheral blood, collected 28 days after the second AZD1222 dose. The TCR was taken from an adult who received the AZD1222 COVID-19 vaccine. The rearrangement combines TRBV5-4 with TRBJ2-1, with the D segment identity uncertain. In nucleotides, the sequence is TGTGCCAGCAGCTTTACGGGTCCGAACAATGAGCAGTTCTTC. This codes for CASSFTGPNNEQFF. When the CDR3 is completed using the reference TRBV5-4 and TRBJ2-1 genes on either side, the full variable domain is ETGVTQSPTHLIKTRGQQVTLRCSSQSGHNTVSWYQQALGQGPQFIFQYYREEENGRGNFPPRFSGLQFPNYSSELNVNALELDDSALYLCASSFTGPNNEQFFGPGTRLTVL.